This T cell receptor (beta chain) was retrieved from a study of cytomegalovirus exposure and HLA in healthy donors. At the level of the study: Drawn from HLA-typed donors, tens of millions of unique TCRs were held in an early data release.

Notes on the study in general: TCR beta V segments were, for the most part, productive about 87% or about 30% of the time in an earlier analysis. One variant, a missense change in DCLRE1C, was linked in a later analysis to TCR beta V- and J-gene trimming.

As to this clone: Its specificity is not known.

Use of 60 Vbeta and 13 Jbeta primers characterized the PCR. This table comes from immunoSEQ multiplex PCR, and its TCRdb copy is limited to in-frame clones, with some not included. The sample contains more than 130,000 clones, roughly four fifths of which appear only once. The specimen sequenced was PBMCs. The TCR was taken from a woman between 50 and 59 years old in good health and CMV-seronegative.

The CDR3 sequence is CASSYDRAYGYTF. In DNA form, the CDR3 reads TGTGCCAGCAGTTACGACAGGGCTTATGGCTACACCTTC. The chain uses TRBV7-2 and TRBJ1-2, with 7 bases matching TRBD1. The CDR3 spans 13 residues. Germline loops: CDR1 SGHTA, CDR2 FQGNSA. Unmatched junction bases numbered 6, after V lost 6 bases and J lost 5 bases. Together with reference TRBV7-2 and TRBJ1-2, the CDR3 gives the full variable domain: GAGVSQSPSNKVTEKGKDVELRCDPISGHTALYWYRQSLGQGLEFLIYFQGNSAPDKSGLPSDRFSAERTGGSVSTLTIQRTQQEDSAVYLCASSYDRAYGYTFGSGTRLTVV.